The TCR beta chain under discussion was sequenced for a study of shared clonotypes between healthy human individuals. Study background: The donor pool was made up of two women and a few men aged 18 to 49. Study-level findings and limits: Blood was the sole source, and tissue repertoires probably differ. Between several donors, naive CD4 clonotypes were shared at a level of roughly 5.5%.

Only CD45RO-negative cells positively selected for CCR7 counted as naive CD8 cells, so terminally differentiated effector memory CD45RA+ cells were excluded. Original methodology: ImmunoSEQ output held junction-only sequences without quality scores, so filtering differed. Sequencing used immunoSEQ multiplex PCR; TCRdb keeps in-frame clones, though not all of them. For V, J and clone size, that table is used; D and trimming come from the DNA. The data contain more than 2 million clones, about 95% of them singletons. Concerning this clone itself: As yet, its antigen is unknown.

Trimming shortened V by 4 bases and J by 0 bases, and 7 bases separated the two germline ends. Germline CDR1 is MDHEN and CDR2 is SYDVKM. CDR3 length: 14 residues. The chain employs TRBV28 and TRBJ1-5; D unresolved. This sequence originates from a man between 18 and 35 years old in good health. The sample was naive CD8+ T cells sorted from blood. CDR3 DNA sequence: TGTGCCAGCAGTTCGACGTATAGCAATCAGCCCCAGCATTTT. Protein: CASSSTYSNQPQHF.